This T cell receptor (beta chain) is drawn from a study of T cell responses to AZD1222 COVID-19 vaccine. Whole-study results and caveats: Within unmutated variant regions lay the reported targets of nearly half of spike-specific TCRs. After two AZD1222 doses, spike-specific TCR breadth and depth rose versus day 0.

Some clones are missing from TCRdb's copy, which holds only in-frame ones; the method was immunoSEQ multiplex PCR. In the table there are approximately 140,000 clones, 80% to 95% of which are singletons. Trimming pared 1 base from V and 8 bases from J, leaving 5 bases between. Germline CDR1 SNHLY, CDR2 FYNNEI. CDR3 length: 11 amino acids. Worth noting for this clone: The antigen remains unidentified.

This chain uses TRBV2 with TRBJ1-2; the D is unclear. The input for sequencing was peripheral blood, taken 28 days after the second AZD1222 dose. The clonotype comes from an adult who received the AZD1222 COVID-19 vaccine. CDR3 region: CASSEGEGYTF. The CDR3 DNA reads TGTGCCAGCAGTGAAGGAGAGGGCTACACCTTC.